One and the same sample provided the 17 T cell receptor beta chains below, sequenced in a study of spatial heterogeneity in lung cancer. TCRdb itself ran the 5' RACE reads through MiXCR, one entry per CDR3 protein. The profile shows about 75,000 distinct CDR3 sequences, 10% to 15% of them singletons. Time point: sample taken at primary tumor resection. In each case, whole RNA from tumor, nontumor lung or frozen PBMC was sequenced unsorted. The sample consisted of PBMCs, taken at surgery. The receptors originated from a male donor with early-stage non-small cell lung cancer.

There are a few counts of this clonotype. The J gene is TRBJ2-1, the V gene TRBV9; 12 nucleotides agree with TRBD2. From germline, CDR1 is SGDLS and CDR2 YYNGEE. CDR3 length: 16 residues. The V gene end was trimmed by 4 bases and the J gene end by 3 bases; junction bases not matched to a gene: 5. The CDR3 sequence: CASSFGTSGRYNEQFF. CDR3 coding DNA: TGTGCCAGCAGCTTTGGGACTAGCGGGCGCTACAATGAGCAGTTCTTC.

This clonotype was seen a few times. The CDR3 protein is CASSLHRNTGELFF. As DNA, the CDR3 is TGTGCCAGCAGTTTACACAGGAACACCGGGGAGCTGTTTTTT. This chain joins TRBV27 and TRBJ2-2; D is unresolved. Germline loops: CDR1 MNHEY, CDR2 SMNVEV (reference sequence). The CDR3 is made up of 14 amino acids. The V end was cut by 2 bases, the J end by 1 base, with 5 bases between.

This clonotype has at least ten counts. This chain uses TRBV29-1 with TRBJ2-7; 9 bases agree with TRBD1. CDR1 is SQVTM, CDR2 ANQGSEA, per germline. The CDR3 contains 14 residues. V lost 6 bases to trimming and J lost 3 bases; unmatched junction nucleotides: 9. CDR3 coding DNA: TGCAGCGTGGGGGTTCGGGACAGGGACTACGAGCAGTACTTC. Encoded protein: CSVGVRDRDYEQYF.

This clonotype was seen a few times. The chain recombines TRBV5-1 with TRBJ2-2; D may match TRBD1 or TRBD2 (5 bases each). The germline V and J ends were trimmed by 3 bases and 4 bases, with 10 bases remaining between them. Per the germline V gene, CDR1 is SGHRS and CDR2 is YFSETQ. This CDR3 comprises 14 residues. CDR3: CASSSRDVTGELFF. The CDR3 DNA reads TGCGCCAGCAGCTCCAGGGACGTCACCGGGGAGCTGTTTTTT. Filled out from reference TRBV5-1 and TRBJ2-2, the complete variable domain reads KAGVTQTPRYLIKTRGQQVTLSCSPISGHRSVSWYQQTPGQGLQFLFEYFSETQRNKGNFPGRFSGRQFSNSRSEMNVSTLELGDSALYLCASSSRDVTGELFFGEGSRLTVL.

The rearrangement links TRBV4-1 to TRBJ2-7; the D is unclear. V lost 4 bases and J 2 bases, leaving 18 bases between the germline ends. In germline, CDR1 is MGHRA, CDR2 YSYEKL. There are 16 residues in the CDR3. The CDR3 region has the DNA TGCGCCAGCAGCCGAATCGAAGGGCACTATCCCTACGAGCAGTACTTC. It codes for CASSRIEGHYPYEQYF.

The rearrangement links TRBV7-2 to TRBJ1-1; weak D call: TRBD1 (5 bases). The V end was cut by 5 bases, the J end by 4 bases, with 11 bases between. Looked up from germline, CDR1 is SGHTA and CDR2 is FQGNSA. The CDR3 sequence is 13 residues long. Written as DNA, the CDR3 is TGTGCCAGCAGCCAGGGTCATAGCACTGAAGCTTTCTTT. Its translation: CASSQGHSTEAFF.

This chain connects TRBV27 to TRBJ1-1; D remains unclear. The V gene lost 5 bases and the J gene lost 4 bases, with 20 bases spanning the gap. Looked up from germline, CDR1 is MNHEY and CDR2 is SMNVEV (reference sequence). This CDR3 is 16 amino acids long. The CDR3 sequence: CASSPLSKGGSTEAFF. CDR3 DNA: TGTGCCAGCAGTCCCCTCAGTAAGGGAGGGAGCACTGAAGCTTTCTTT.

The chain joins TRBV20-1 to TRBJ1-6, with D perhaps matching TRBD1 (5 bases). Germline CDR1 and CDR2: DFQATT and SNEGSKA (reference sequence). This CDR3 has 15 residues. Trimming pared 5 bases from V and 2 bases from J, leaving 13 bases between. Here the CDR3 reads CSAPPGRAYNSPLHF. CDR3 in DNA: TGCAGTGCTCCGCCAGGGAGGGCCTATAATTCACCCCTCCACTTT.

This clonotype came up many times. This chain uses TRBV7-9 with TRBJ1-4; possibly TRBD1 for D (6 bases). The CDR3 spans 16 residues. The V gene's germline CDR1 is SEHNR and CDR2 FQNEAQ (reference sequence). Trimming stripped 10 bases from V and 0 bases from J, with 18 bases between. The CDR3 coding sequence is TGTGCCACCGAAGCAGGGGTCCCTGCAACTAATGAAAAACTGTTTTTT. It codes for CATEAGVPATNEKLFF.

This clonotype was seen more than once but under ten times. This chain joins TRBV7-9 and TRBJ2-1, with D possibly being TRBD1 or TRBD2 (5 bases each). Germline values: CDR1 SEHNR, CDR2 FQNEAQ (reference sequence). The CDR3 spans 15 residues. V was shortened by 5 bases and J by 5 bases, with 16 bases between the two germline ends. The CDR3 DNA is TGTGCCAGCAGCCTATATGGGGGAGAGAACAATGAGCAGTTCTTC. This encodes CASSLYGGENNEQFF.

There are a few counts of this clonotype. The V and J genes are TRBV7-9 and TRBJ1-5; unclear D gene. The CDR3 covers 14 residues. V lost 2 bases to trimming and J lost 0 bases, with 5 bases between them. Per the germline V gene, CDR1 is SEHNR and CDR2 is FQNEAQ (reference sequence). The CDR3 sequence is CASSLRGSNQPQHF. The DNA for the CDR3 is TGTGCCAGCAGCTTACGGGGTAGCAATCAGCCCCAGCATTTT.

This clonotype was recorded a few times. The CDR3 is CASSLGSSFYGYTF. CDR3 DNA: TGTGCCAGCAGTTTAGGGTCCTCGTTCTATGGCTACACCTTC. The chain combines TRBV12-3 or TRBV12-4 with TRBJ1-2; D remains ambiguous. The CDR3 totals 14 residues. V lost 1 base and J lost 4, with 10 bases in between.

This clonotype was seen many times. The chain has TRBV5-1 and TRBJ2-5, with 8 bases fitting TRBD2. Germline loops: CDR1 SGHRS, CDR2 YFSETQ. This CDR3 contains 15 residues. V shed 2 bases and J 2 bases; nucleotides not matched to a gene: 5. The CDR3: CASSFWREAQETQYF. The CDR3 nucleotides are TGCGCCAGCAGCTTCTGGCGGGAGGCTCAAGAGACCCAGTACTTC.

The chain is built from TRBV5-5 and TRBJ2-7; the D gene is possibly TRBD1 (7 bases). With 1 base removed from V and 6 bases from J, the gap between germline ends came to 23 bases. The CDR3 extends over 17 amino acids. Germline V gene data show CDR1 as SGHKS and CDR2 as YYEKEE (reference sequence). The CDR3 DNA is TGTGCCAGCAGCTTGTGGAGGGATCTAGTTACAGGGGCCGAGCAGTACTTC. This gives the protein CASSLWRDLVTGAEQYF.

This clonotype was detected a few times. The chain recombines TRBV18 with TRBJ1-1; D gene unclear. V was clipped by 4 bases and J by 5 bases, with 11 bases between them. The CDR3 runs to 13 residues. In germline, CDR1 is KGHSH, CDR2 LQKENI. The CDR3 bases are TGTGCCAGCTCACAAGGGTGGGAGACTGAAGCTTTCTTT. It specifies CASSQGWETEAFF.

This rearrangement joins TRBV20-1 to TRBJ1-1; D remains unclear. V dropped 3 bases and J dropped 8 bases, with 10 bases sitting between them. Germline CDR1 DFQATT, CDR2 SNEGSKA (reference sequence). The CDR3 length is 11 residues. The CDR3, as DNA: TGCAGTGCTAGGGCCGCAATCGAAGCTTTCTTT. It specifies CSARAAIEAFF.

This clonotype occurred many times. The J gene is TRBJ2-1, the V gene TRBV5-1; D remains unclear. Deletions cut 0 bases from V and 5 bases from J, with 15 bases between. The CDR3 has 16 residues. Per germline, CDR1 SGHRS and CDR2 YFSETQ. CDR3 nucleotides: TGCGCCAGCAGCTTGGCTCCGGGTATGAGCAACAATGAGCAGTTCTTC. Translated: CASSLAPGMSNNEQFF.